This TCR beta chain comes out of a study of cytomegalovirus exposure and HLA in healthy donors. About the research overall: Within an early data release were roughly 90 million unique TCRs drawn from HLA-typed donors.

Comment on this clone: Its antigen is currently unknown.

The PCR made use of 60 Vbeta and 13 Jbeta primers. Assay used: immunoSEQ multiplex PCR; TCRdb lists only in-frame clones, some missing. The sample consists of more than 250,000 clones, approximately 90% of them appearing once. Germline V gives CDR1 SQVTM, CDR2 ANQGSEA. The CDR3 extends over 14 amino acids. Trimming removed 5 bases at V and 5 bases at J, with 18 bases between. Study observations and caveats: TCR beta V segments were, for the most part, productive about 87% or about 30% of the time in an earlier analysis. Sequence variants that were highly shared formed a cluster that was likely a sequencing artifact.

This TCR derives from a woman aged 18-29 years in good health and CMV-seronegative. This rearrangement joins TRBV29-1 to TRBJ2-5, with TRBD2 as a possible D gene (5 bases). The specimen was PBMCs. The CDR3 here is CSVHGQAGVETQYF. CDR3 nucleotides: TGCAGCGTTCACGGGCAGGCGGGCGTTGAGACCCAGTACTTC. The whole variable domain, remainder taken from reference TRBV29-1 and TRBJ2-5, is SAVISQKPSRDICQRGTSLTIQCQVDSQVTMMFWYRQQPGQSLTLIATANQGSEATYESGFVIDKFPISRPNLTFSTLTVSNMSPEDSSIYLCSVHGQAGVETQYFGPGTRLLVL.